The 26 T cell receptor beta chains given below trace back to one sample, sequenced in a study of shared clonotypes between healthy human individuals. Repertoires were generated with immunoSEQ multiplex PCR, while TCRdb's copy carries only in-frame clones and drops some. The data show around 2.3 million clones, 90% to 97% seen once. The sample comprised naive CD4+ T cells sorted from blood. The subset here: CD45RA+ positively selected. These TCRs come from a man younger than 35 in good health.

The gene calls are TRBV30 and TRBJ1-3; no clear D gene. The CDR3 extends over 14 amino acids. Trimming removed 3 bases from V and 2 bases from J, with 11 bases in between. Germline CDR1 is GTSNPN and CDR2 is SVGIG (reference sequence). CDR3 amino acids: CAWRTGWAGNTIYF. CDR3 nucleotides: TGTGCCTGGAGAACGGGTTGGGCTGGAAACACCATATATTTT.

The chain uses TRBV5-4 and TRBJ2-7; weak D call: TRBD1 (6 bases). Trimming pared 4 bases from V and 1 base from J, leaving 12 bases between. The CDR3 is 14 residues long. Germline V CDR1 and CDR2: SGHNT, YYREEE (reference sequence). The CDR3 spells CASSPGGTSYEQYF. The CDR3 DNA follows: TGTGCCAGCAGCCCTGGTGGGACATCCTACGAGCAGTACTTC.

A single count supports this clone. V usage is TRBV5-1 and J usage is TRBJ2-7; 7 positions agree with TRBD2. Germline V gene lookup returns CDR1 SGHRS and CDR2 YFSETQ. This CDR3 spans 14 amino acids. The trim removed 6 bases at V and 5 bases at J, leaving 11 bases unmatched. The CDR3 bases are TGCGCCAGCACCACCGGACTAGTAGTCGACGAGCAGTACTTC. The encoded protein is CASTTGLVVDEQYF.

The chain combines TRBV2 with TRBJ1-6; D perhaps matches TRBD1 (6 bases). Germline V lookup: CDR1 SNHLY, CDR2 FYNNEI. The length of the CDR3 is 15 residues. The V and J ends lost 11 bases and 2 bases respectively, with 16 bases between them. The CDR3 region has the DNA TGTGCCGGCCAACAGGGATTTGCCTATAATTCACCCCTCCACTTT. Translation gives CAGQQGFAYNSPLHF.

This chain uses TRBV28 with TRBJ2-4; 14 bases line up with TRBD2. Germline-derived CDR1 and CDR2 are MDHEN and SYDVKM. Unmatched junction bases numbered 9, after V lost 7 bases and J lost 1 base. The CDR3 loop spans 18 amino acids. The CDR3 DNA reads TGTGCCAGCACCCAGACTAGCGGGGGGGCGCGGGCCAAAAACATTCAGTACTTC. As protein: CASTQTSGGARAKNIQYF.

The chain uses TRBV27 and TRBJ1-6, with a tentative D call TRBD1 (6 bases). Germline V lookup: CDR1 MNHEY, CDR2 SMNVEV (reference sequence). The CDR3 has 13 amino acids. V was trimmed by 7 bases and J by 6 bases, leaving 10 bases between them. CDR3: CASTGRGNSPLHF. DNA for the CDR3: TGTGCCAGCACGGGCAGGGGTAATTCACCCCTCCACTTT.

The chain employs TRBV10-3 and TRBJ2-2; D might be TRBD1 or TRBD2, each matching 7 bases. The ends were cut back, 10 bases at V and 7 bases at J, with 16 bases in the middle. Germline CDR1 is ENHRY and CDR2 is SYGVKD. The CDR3 covers 13 residues. For the CDR3, the DNA is TGTGCCACCCAGACAGGGAGGGTCGGGGAGCTGTTTTTT. This sequence encodes CATQTGRVGELFF.

This chain connects TRBV5-1 to TRBJ2-3; D gene uncertain. CDR3 length equals 14 residues. Germline CDR1 and CDR2: SGHRS and YFSETQ. Trimming cost V 2 bases and J 6 bases, with 13 bases left between them. Here the CDR3 reads CASSFGLVRDTQYF. The CDR3 DNA sequence: TGCGCCAGCAGCTTTGGGCTAGTTAGGGATACGCAGTATTTT.

As concerns this clone: Different DNA sequences within this sample yield the same CDR3. This chain connects TRBV5-1 to TRBJ1-3; perhaps TRBD1 as D (5 bases). The CDR3 contains 15 residues. CDR1 is SGHRS, CDR2 YFSETQ, per germline. Trimming took off 3 bases at V and 0 bases at J, with 10 bases between the two ends. CDR3 sequence (DNA): TGCGCCAGCAGCTACACAGGAAACTCTGGAAACACCATATATTTT. Translating it yields CASSYTGNSGNTIYF.

This clone was counted once. The sample contains more than one DNA sequence encoding this CDR3. This chain joins TRBV11-2 and TRBJ2-3; 7 positions agree with TRBD1. This CDR3 has 13 amino acids. From germline, CDR1 is SGHAT and CDR2 FQNNGV. After removal of 4 bases from V and 3 bases from J, the junction contained 1 base not matched to a gene. The CDR3 DNA sequence: TGTGCCAGCAGCTCCAGGGGGACAGATACGCAGTATTTT. Its protein product is CASSSRGTDTQYF.

CDR3 sequence reads: CASSPGTGGMNTEAFF. DNA of the CDR3: TGCGCCAGCAGCCCCGGGACAGGGGGAATGAACACTGAAGCTTTCTTT. The J gene is TRBJ1-1, the V gene TRBV4-1; 11 nucleotides align to TRBD1. The CDR3 is made up of 16 amino acids. From germline, CDR1 is MGHRA and CDR2 YSYEKL. V dropped 4 bases and J dropped 0; count of bases not matched to a gene: 4.

The chain combines TRBV5-1 with TRBJ2-5, with D perhaps matching TRBD2 (5 bases). Trimming took off 0 bases at V and 0 bases at J, with 9 bases between the two ends. CDR3 size: 15 residues. The germline V gene has CDR1 SGHRS and CDR2 YFSETQ. CDR3 protein: CASSLGTGDQETQYF. As DNA, the CDR3 is TGCGCCAGCAGCTTGGGAACCGGGGACCAAGAGACCCAGTACTTC.

The sample holds one count of this clone. The V and J genes are TRBV7-9 and TRBJ2-3; 7 nucleotides align to TRBD1. This CDR3 has 15 residues. With 5 bases clipped from V and 5 bases from J, the junction kept 10 bases outside the gene matches. Germline CDR1 reads SEHNR; CDR2 reads FQNEAQ (reference sequence). The CDR3 reads CASSRTRGLGDTQYF. CDR3 nucleotides: TGTGCCAGCAGCCGCACCAGGGGGTTGGGAGATACGCAGTATTTT. The whole variable domain, filled in from reference TRBV7-9 and TRBJ2-3, reads DTGVSQNPRHKITKRGQNVTFRCDPISEHNRLYWYRQTLGQGPEFLTYFQNEAQLEKSRLLSDRFSAERPKGSFSTLEIQRTEQGDSAMYLCASSRTRGLGDTQYFGPGTRLTVL.

This clone was recorded once. This CDR3 is CASRRQGNTEAFF. The CDR3, as DNA: TGTGCCAGCAGGAGACAGGGGAACACTGAAGCTTTCTTT. The chain uses TRBV25-1 and TRBJ1-1, with 7 positions matching TRBD1. The CDR3 loop spans 13 amino acids. Germline-derived CDR1 and CDR2 are MGHDK and SYGVNS. V dropped 6 bases and J dropped 1; count of bases not matched to a gene: 2. The full variable domain, in which reference TRBV25-1 and TRBJ1-1 provide the parts outside the CDR3, is EADIYQTPRYLVIGTGKKITLECSQTMGHDKMYWYQQDPGMELHLIHYSYGVNSTEKGDLSSESTVSRIRTEHFPLTLESARPSHTSQYLCASRRQGNTEAFFGQGTRLTVV.

About this clone itself: The sample carries other DNA sequences with the same CDR3. The chain has TRBV6-5 and TRBJ1-1, with no clear D. Between the trimmed V and J ends, which lost 6 bases and 2 bases, there was a span of 10 bases. This CDR3 has 13 amino acids. Germline V gene sequence: CDR1 MNHEY, CDR2 SVGAGI. The CDR3 region has the DNA TGTGCCAGCAGCCCGCCGGGAAACACTGAAGCTTTCTTT. Translating gives CASSPPGNTEAFF.

This chain joins TRBV6-5 and TRBJ2-1; TRBD2 aligns across 11 bases. Germline CDR1 reads MNHEY; CDR2 reads SVGAGI. This CDR3 contains 15 residues. Trimming removed 5 bases from V and 7 bases from J; junction bases left unmatched: 7. This CDR3 is CASSRATSGSNEQFF. CDR3 DNA: TGTGCCAGCAGTCGCGCAACTAGCGGGAGTAATGAGCAGTTCTTC.

This clone was detected a few times. This CDR3 reads CASSTLQENSPLHF. CDR3 DNA sequence: TGTGCCAGCAGTACTTTACAGGAGAATTCACCCCTCCACTTT. The genes are TRBV2 and TRBJ1-6; D might be TRBD1 (5 bases). Per germline, CDR1 SNHLY and CDR2 FYNNEI. V dropped 5 bases and J dropped 7 bases, with 12 bases sitting between them. The CDR3 covers 14 residues. The full variable domain, in which reference TRBV2 and TRBJ1-6 provide the parts outside the CDR3, is EPEVTQTPSHQVTQMGQEVILRCVPISNHLYFYWYRQILGQKVEFLVSFYNNEISEKSEIFDDQFSVERPDGSNFTLKIRSTKLEDSAMYFCASSTLQENSPLHFGNGTRLTVT.

The chain recombines TRBV28 with TRBJ1-1, with D perhaps TRBD1 (6 bases). Deletions cut 2 bases from V and 4 bases from J, with 8 bases between. From germline, CDR1 is MDHEN and CDR2 SYDVKM. CDR3 length: 13 residues. This CDR3 is CASSLARGTEAFF. CDR3 DNA: TGTGCCAGCAGTTTAGCCAGGGGCACTGAAGCTTTCTTT. Filled out from reference TRBV28 and TRBJ1-1, the complete variable domain reads DVKVTQSSRYLVKRTGEKVFLECVQDMDHENMFWYRQDPGLGLRLIYFSYDVKMKEKGDIPEGYSVSREKKERFSLILESASTNQTSMYLCASSLARGTEAFFGQGTRLTVV.

V usage is TRBV5-1 and J usage is TRBJ1-1; D remains ambiguous. Trimming left V 2 bases short and J 1 base short, with 9 bases between. Per germline, CDR1 SGHRS and CDR2 YFSETQ. This CDR3 comprises 14 residues. The CDR3 is CASSFGGKNTEAFF. CDR3 coding DNA: TGCGCCAGCAGCTTCGGCGGGAAGAACACTGAAGCTTTCTTT.

The rearrangement joins TRBV7-6 to TRBJ1-2; no definite D call. The V end was cut by 5 bases, the J end by 0 bases, with 19 bases between. The CDR3 consists of 17 residues. Per germline, CDR1 SGHVS and CDR2 FNYEAQ. CDR3 in amino acids: CASSPGGNHASNYGYTF. The CDR3 DNA reads as TGTGCCAGCAGCCCTGGTGGCAATCACGCTTCTAACTATGGCTACACCTTC.

The chain recombines TRBV9 with TRBJ2-4; 7 bases agree with TRBD2. With 3 bases clipped from V and 1 base from J, the junction kept 1 base outside the gene matches. The germline gives CDR1 SGDLS, CDR2 YYNGEE. There are 14 residues in the CDR3. CDR3 sequence: CASSEGGAKNIQYF. The CDR3 DNA is TGTGCCAGCAGCGAGGGAGGGGCCAAAAACATTCAGTACTTC.

The chain uses TRBV2 and TRBJ2-7; D might be TRBD1 (9 bases). Germline values: CDR1 SNHLY, CDR2 FYNNEI. The ends were cut back, 3 bases at V and 2 bases at J, with 26 bases in the middle. This CDR3 has 19 amino acids. CDR3 region: CASSESGQGSGLGTYEQYF. CDR3 in DNA: TGTGCCAGCAGTGAGAGCGGACAGGGGTCGGGACTAGGGACCTACGAGCAGTACTTC.

The sample holds one count of this clone. The CDR3 DNA follows: TGCGCCAGGAGACCGACTAGCGGGAGGGCCGGTGAGACCCAGTACTTC. It encodes CARRPTSGRAGETQYF. This chain links TRBV4-3 with TRBJ2-5; 14 bases are shared with TRBD2. V was clipped by 9 bases and J by 5 bases; unmatched bases: 11. The CDR3 has 16 amino acids. Germline V CDR1 and CDR2: LGHNA, YSLEER.

The chain recombines TRBV6-6 with TRBJ1-5; 9 positions agree with TRBD1. Trimming cost V 5 bases and J 7 bases; bases outside gene matches: 6. Germline-derived CDR1 and CDR2 are MNHNY and SVGAGI (reference sequence). This CDR3 contains 14 residues. The CDR3 nucleotides read TGTGCCAGCAGTGTGGGACAGGGACCCCAGCCCCAGCATTTT. It translates to CASSVGQGPQPQHF.

The chain is built from TRBV18 and TRBJ2-1, with a tentative D call TRBD1 (5 bases). The CDR3 is 14 residues long. The ends were cut back, 0 bases at V and 7 bases at J, with 10 bases in the middle. CDR1 and CDR2 from the germline V gene are KGHSH and LQKENI. As DNA, the CDR3 is TGTGCCAGCTCACCACCGGAGACAGCAAATGAGCAGTTCTTC. Translating gives CASSPPETANEQFF. The full variable domain, rest sourced from reference TRBV18 and TRBJ2-1, is NAGVMQNPRHLVRRRGQEARLRCSPMKGHSHVYWYRQLPEEGLKFMVYLQKENIIDESGMPKERFSAEFPKEGPSILRIQQVVRGDSAAYFCASSPPETANEQFFGPGTRLTVL.

This clone is a singleton in its sample. The sample carries other DNA sequences with the same CDR3. V and J are TRBV28 and TRBJ2-7; D call uncertain. V was trimmed by 2 bases and J by 5 bases, leaving 4 bases between them. The CDR3 runs to 11 residues. The germline gives CDR1 MDHEN, CDR2 SYDVKM. CDR3 region: CASSLPDEQYF. DNA for the CDR3: TGTGCCAGCAGTTTACCTGACGAGCAGTACTTC.